The following is a TCR beta chain sequence with its context. What it binds is unknown. Other DNA sequences within the sample encode an identical CDR3. The entry originates in a study of shared clonotypes between healthy human individuals. The authors' processing: In the immunoSEQ data, sequences were junction-only and lacked quality scores, so filtering differed. Profiling relied on immunoSEQ multiplex PCR, and the TCRdb table lists in-frame clones only, not all of them. The V and J calls and clone size come from that table; D and trimming were worked out from the DNA. In the table there are 2 million to 3 million clones, approximately 94% of which are singletons. Study-level points and caveats: In contrast to clonotypes shared by all four donors, non-shared clonotypes had lower generation probabilities.

This receptor was identified in a man aged 18 to 30 in good health. Some clones in this sample may be carry-over from other donors' samples. Sequencing was carried out using naive CD4+ T cells from PBMCs. Specified subset: CD45RA+ positively selected.

The CDR3: CASSPPGLSGANVLTF. The CDR3 coding sequence is TGTGCCAGCTCACCACCGGGGCTGTCTGGGGCCAACGTCCTGACTTTC. The J gene is TRBJ2-6, the V gene TRBV18; perhaps TRBD1 as D (5 bases). CDR1 and CDR2 from the germline V gene are KGHSH and LQKENI. The CDR3 is 16 amino acids. V was cut by 0 bases and J by 1 base, with 7 bases left in between. The full variable domain, in which reference TRBV18 and TRBJ2-6 provide the parts outside the CDR3, is NAGVMQNPRHLVRRRGQEARLRCSPMKGHSHVYWYRQLPEEGLKFMVYLQKENIIDESGMPKERFSAEFPKEGPSILRIQQVVRGDSAAYFCASSPPGLSGANVLTFGAGSRLTVL.